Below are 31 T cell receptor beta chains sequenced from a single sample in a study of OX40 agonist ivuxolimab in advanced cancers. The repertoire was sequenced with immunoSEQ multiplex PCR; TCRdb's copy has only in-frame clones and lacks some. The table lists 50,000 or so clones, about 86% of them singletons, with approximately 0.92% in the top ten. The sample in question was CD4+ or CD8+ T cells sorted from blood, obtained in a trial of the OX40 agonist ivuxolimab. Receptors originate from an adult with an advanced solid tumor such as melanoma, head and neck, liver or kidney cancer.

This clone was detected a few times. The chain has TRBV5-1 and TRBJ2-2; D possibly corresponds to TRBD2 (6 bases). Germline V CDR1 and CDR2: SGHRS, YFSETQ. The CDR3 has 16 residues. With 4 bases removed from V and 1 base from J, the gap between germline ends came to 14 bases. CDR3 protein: CASSPPEGQNTGELFF. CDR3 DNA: TGCGCCAGCAGCCCGCCGGAGGGGCAGAACACCGGGGAGCTGTTTTTT.

For the CDR3, the DNA is TGTGCCAGCAGCGCGCGGACAGACCTCGGAGAGACCCAGTACTTC. It yields the protein CASSARTDLGETQYF. The rearrangement uses TRBV9 and TRBJ2-5; D may be TRBD1 (6 bases). The CDR3 covers 15 residues. V gave up 3 bases and J gave up 4 bases, with 16 bases separating them. Germline-derived CDR1 and CDR2 are SGDLS and YYNGEE.

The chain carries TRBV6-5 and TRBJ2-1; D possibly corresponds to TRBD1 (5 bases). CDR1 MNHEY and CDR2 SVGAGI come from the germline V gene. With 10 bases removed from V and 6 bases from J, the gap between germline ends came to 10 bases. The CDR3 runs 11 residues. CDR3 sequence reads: CATVRGNEQFF. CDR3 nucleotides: TGTGCCACCGTAAGGGGCAATGAGCAGTTCTTC.

The CDR3 DNA reads TGCGCCAGCAGCCTCGGACAGCCCTCTGGGGCCAACGTCCTGACTTTC. It translates to CASSLGQPSGANVLTF. The J gene is TRBJ2-6, the V gene TRBV5-1, with D possibly TRBD1 on 6 matching bases. CDR3 size: 16 residues. V lost 4 bases, J lost 0 bases, and 11 bases lay in between. CDR1 and CDR2 (germline): SGHRS, YFSETQ.

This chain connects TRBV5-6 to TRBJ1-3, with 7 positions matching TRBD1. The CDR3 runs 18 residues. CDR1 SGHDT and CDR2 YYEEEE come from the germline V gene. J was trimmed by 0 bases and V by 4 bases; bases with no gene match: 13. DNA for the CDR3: TGTGCCAGCAGCACAGGACAGGCTCCCTTCATCTCTGGAAACACCATATATTTT. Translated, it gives CASSTGQAPFISGNTIYF.

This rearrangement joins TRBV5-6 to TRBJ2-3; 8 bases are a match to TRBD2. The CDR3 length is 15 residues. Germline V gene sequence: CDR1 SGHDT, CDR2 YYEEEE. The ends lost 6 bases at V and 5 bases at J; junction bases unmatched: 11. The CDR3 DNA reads TGTGCCAGCACCTCGGCGGGGGGAGTTGGAGATACGCAGTATTTT. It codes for CASTSAGGVGDTQYF.

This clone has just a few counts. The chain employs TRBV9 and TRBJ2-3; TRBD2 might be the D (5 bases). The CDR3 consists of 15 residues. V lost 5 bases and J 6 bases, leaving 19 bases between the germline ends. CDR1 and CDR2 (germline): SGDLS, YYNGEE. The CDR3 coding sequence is TGTGCCAGCAGAAATGGAGCGGATCCGAGGGATACGCAGTATTTT. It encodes CASRNGADPRDTQYF. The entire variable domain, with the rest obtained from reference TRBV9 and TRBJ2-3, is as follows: DSGVTQTPKHLITATGQRVTLRCSPRSGDLSVYWYQQSLDQGLQFLIQYYNGEERAKGNILERFSAQQFPDLHSELNLSSLELGDSALYFCASRNGADPRDTQYFGPGTRLTVL.

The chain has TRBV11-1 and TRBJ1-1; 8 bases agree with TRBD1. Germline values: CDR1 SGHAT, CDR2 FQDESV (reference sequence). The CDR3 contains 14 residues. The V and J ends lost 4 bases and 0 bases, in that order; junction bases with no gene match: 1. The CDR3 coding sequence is TGTGCCAGCAGCTGGGGACAGGTGAACACTGAAGCTTTCTTT. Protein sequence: CASSWGQVNTEAFF. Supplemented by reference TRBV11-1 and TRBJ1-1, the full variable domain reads EAEVAQSPRYKITEKSQAVAFWCDPISGHATLYWYRQILGQGPELLVQFQDESVVDDSQLPKDRFSAERLKGVDSTLKIQPAELGDSAMYLCASSWGQVNTEAFFGQGTRLTVV.

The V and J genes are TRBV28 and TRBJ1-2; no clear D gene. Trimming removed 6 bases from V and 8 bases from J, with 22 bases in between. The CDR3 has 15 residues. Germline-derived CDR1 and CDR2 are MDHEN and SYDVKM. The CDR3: CASRSAGRPEGGYTF. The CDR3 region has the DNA TGTGCCAGCAGGTCGGCCGGACGGCCCGAGGGAGGCTACACCTTC.

In DNA form, the CDR3 reads TGTGCCAGCACCATCCCTGTTCGGGGACCTAATTCACCCCTCCACTTT. Translation: CASTIPVRGPNSPLHF. The chain has TRBV5-4 and TRBJ1-6; the D gene is possibly TRBD1 (5 bases). Trimming cost V 6 bases and J 6 bases, with 19 bases left between them. The CDR3 is 16 amino acids. Germline V gene data show CDR1 as SGHNT and CDR2 as YYREEE (reference sequence).

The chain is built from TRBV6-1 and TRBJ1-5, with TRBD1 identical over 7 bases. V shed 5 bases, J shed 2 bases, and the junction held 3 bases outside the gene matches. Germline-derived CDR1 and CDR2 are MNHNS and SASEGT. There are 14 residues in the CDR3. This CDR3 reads CASSFDRGNQPQHF. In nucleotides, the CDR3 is TGTGCCAGCAGTTTCGACAGGGGCAATCAGCCCCAGCATTTT.

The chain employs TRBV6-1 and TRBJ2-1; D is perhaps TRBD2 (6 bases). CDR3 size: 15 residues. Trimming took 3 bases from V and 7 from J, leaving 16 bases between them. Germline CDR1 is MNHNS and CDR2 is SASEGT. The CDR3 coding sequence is TGTGCCAGCAGTGAGTTGTACGGGGGTTGGAATGAGCAGTTCTTC. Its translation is CASSELYGGWNEQFF.

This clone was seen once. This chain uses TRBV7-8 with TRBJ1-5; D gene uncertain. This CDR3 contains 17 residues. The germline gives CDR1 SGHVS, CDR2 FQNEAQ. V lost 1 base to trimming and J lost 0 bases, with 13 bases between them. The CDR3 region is CASSLGQYSHSNQPQHF. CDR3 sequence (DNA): TGTGCCAGCAGCTTAGGGCAGTACTCCCATAGCAATCAGCCCCAGCATTTT.

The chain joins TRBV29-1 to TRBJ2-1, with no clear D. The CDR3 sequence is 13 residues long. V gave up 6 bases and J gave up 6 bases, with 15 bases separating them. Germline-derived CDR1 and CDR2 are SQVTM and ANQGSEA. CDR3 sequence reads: CSVWLRVSNEQFF. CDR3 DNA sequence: TGCAGCGTATGGCTAAGGGTGTCCAATGAGCAGTTCTTC.

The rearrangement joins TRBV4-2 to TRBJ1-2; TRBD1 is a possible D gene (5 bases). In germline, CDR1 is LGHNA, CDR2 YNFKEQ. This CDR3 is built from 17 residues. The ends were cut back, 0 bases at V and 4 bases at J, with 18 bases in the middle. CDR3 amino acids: CASSQDDDGRVPYGYTF. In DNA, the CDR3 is TGTGCCAGCAGCCAAGATGACGACGGCAGGGTGCCCTATGGCTACACCTTC.

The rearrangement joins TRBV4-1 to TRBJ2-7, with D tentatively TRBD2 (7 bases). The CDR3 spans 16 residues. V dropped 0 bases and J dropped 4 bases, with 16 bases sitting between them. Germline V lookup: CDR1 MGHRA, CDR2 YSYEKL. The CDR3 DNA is TGCGCCAGCAGCCAAGATGGCTGGCGGGGGACATACGAGCAGTACTTC. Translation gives CASSQDGWRGTYEQYF.

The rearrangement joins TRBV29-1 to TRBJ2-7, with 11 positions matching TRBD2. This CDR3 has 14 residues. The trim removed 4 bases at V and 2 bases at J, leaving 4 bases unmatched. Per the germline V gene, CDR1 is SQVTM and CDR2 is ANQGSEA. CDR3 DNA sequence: TGCAGCGTTGCAGGACTAGCGGGTACCTACGAGCAGTACTTC. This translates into CSVAGLAGTYEQYF.

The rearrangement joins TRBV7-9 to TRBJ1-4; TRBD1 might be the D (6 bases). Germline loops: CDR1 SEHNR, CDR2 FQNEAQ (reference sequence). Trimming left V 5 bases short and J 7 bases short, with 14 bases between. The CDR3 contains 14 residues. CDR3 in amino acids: CASSPRGGGEKLFF. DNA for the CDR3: TGTGCCAGCAGCCCCCGGGGGGGCGGTGAAAAACTGTTTTTT.

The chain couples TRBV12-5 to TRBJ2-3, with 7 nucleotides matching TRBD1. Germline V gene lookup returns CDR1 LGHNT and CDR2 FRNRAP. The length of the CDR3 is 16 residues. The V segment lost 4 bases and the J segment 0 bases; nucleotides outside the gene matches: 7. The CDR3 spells CASGSPQGDSTDTQYF. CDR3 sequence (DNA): TGTGCTAGTGGTTCCCCTCAGGGGGATAGCACAGATACGCAGTATTTT.

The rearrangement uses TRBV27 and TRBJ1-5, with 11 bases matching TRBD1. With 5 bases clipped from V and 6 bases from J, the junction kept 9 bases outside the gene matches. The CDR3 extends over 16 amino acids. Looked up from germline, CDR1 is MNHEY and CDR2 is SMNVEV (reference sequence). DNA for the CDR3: TGTGCCAGCAGTCCCCTGGACAGGGGGCTGGGTCAGCCCCAGCATTTT. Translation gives CASSPLDRGLGQPQHF.

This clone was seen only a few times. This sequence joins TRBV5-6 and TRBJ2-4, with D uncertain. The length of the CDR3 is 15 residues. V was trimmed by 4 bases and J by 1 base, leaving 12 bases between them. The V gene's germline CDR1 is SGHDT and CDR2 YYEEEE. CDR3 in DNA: TGTGCCAGCAGCGCAGGTCCCTTTGCCAAAAACATTCAGTACTTC. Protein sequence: CASSAGPFAKNIQYF. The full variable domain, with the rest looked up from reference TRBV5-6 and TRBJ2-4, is DAGVTQSPTHLIKTRGQQVTLRCSPKSGHDTVSWYQQALGQGPQFIFQYYEEEERQRGNFPDRFSGHQFPNYSSELNVNALLLGDSALYLCASSAGPFAKNIQYFGAGTRLSVL.

The CDR3 sequence: CASKSWDRDGYTF. The CDR3 coding sequence is TGTGCCAGTAAATCTTGGGACAGAGATGGCTACACCTTC. This rearrangement joins TRBV19 to TRBJ1-2; 7 bases fit TRBD1. V was pared by 7 bases and J by 6 bases, with 8 bases of the junction left unmatched. CDR1 is LNHDA and CDR2 is SQIVND in the germline V gene (reference sequence). CDR3 size: 13 residues.

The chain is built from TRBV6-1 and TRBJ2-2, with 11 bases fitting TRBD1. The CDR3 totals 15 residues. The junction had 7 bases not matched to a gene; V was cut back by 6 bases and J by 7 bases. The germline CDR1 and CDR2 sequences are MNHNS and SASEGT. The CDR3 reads CASRDQGTGGGELFF. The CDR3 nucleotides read TGTGCCAGCAGGGACCAAGGGACAGGGGGCGGGGAGCTGTTTTTT.

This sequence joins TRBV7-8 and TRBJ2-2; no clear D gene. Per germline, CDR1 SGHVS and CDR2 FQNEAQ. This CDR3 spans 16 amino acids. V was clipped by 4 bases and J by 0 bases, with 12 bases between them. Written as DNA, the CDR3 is TGTGCCAGCAGCTCAGTCGGCTATGCGAACACCGGGGAGCTGTTTTTT. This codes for CASSSVGYANTGELFF.

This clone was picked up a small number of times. The CDR3: CASSLSQVSNQPQHF. CDR3 coding DNA: TGTGCCAGCAGCTTATCACAGGTTAGCAATCAGCCCCAGCATTTT. This chain connects TRBV13 to TRBJ1-5, with TRBD1 as a possible D gene (5 bases). The germline V and J ends were trimmed by 2 bases and 0 bases, with 8 bases remaining between them. Looked up from germline, CDR1 is PRHDT and CDR2 is FYEKMQ (reference sequence). CDR3 length: 15 amino acids.

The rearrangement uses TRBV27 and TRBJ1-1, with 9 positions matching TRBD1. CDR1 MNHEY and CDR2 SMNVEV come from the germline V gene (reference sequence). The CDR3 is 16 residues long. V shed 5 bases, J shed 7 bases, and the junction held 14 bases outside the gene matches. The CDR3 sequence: CASSPRDRVSYVEAFF. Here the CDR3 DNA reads TGTGCCAGCAGTCCCCGGGACAGGGTATCGTATGTTGAAGCTTTCTTT.

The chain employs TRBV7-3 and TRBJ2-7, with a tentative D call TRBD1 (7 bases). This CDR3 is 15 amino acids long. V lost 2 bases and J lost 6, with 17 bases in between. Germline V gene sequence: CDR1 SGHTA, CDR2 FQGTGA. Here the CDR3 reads CASSLGGDSKSEQYF. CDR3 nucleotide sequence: TGTGCCAGCAGCTTAGGCGGGGACAGTAAAAGCGAGCAGTACTTC.

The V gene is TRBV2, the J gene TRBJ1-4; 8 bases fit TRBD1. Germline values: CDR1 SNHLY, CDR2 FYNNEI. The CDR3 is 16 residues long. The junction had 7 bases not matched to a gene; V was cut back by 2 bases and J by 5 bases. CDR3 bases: TGTGCCAGCAGTGAATTTACGGGACAGGCAAATGAAAAACTGTTTTTT. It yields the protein CASSEFTGQANEKLFF.

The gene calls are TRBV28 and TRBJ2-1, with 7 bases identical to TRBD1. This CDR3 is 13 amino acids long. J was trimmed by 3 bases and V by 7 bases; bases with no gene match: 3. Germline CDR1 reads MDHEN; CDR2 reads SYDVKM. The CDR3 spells CASIGGGYNEQFF. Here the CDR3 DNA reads TGTGCCAGCATAGGGGGCGGCTACAATGAGCAGTTCTTC.

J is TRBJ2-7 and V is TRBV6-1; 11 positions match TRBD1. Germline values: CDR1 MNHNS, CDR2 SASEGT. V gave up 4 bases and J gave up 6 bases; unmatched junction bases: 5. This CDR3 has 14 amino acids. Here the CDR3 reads CASSVRTGGGEQYF. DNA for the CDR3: TGTGCCAGCAGTGTAAGGACAGGGGGCGGCGAGCAGTACTTC.

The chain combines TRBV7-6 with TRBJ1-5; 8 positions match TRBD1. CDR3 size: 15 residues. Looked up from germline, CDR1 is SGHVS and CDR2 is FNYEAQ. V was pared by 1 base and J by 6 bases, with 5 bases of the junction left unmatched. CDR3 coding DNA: TGTGCCAGCAGCTTAGAGGACAGGGTTCTTCAGCCCCAGCATTTT. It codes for CASSLEDRVLQPQHF.